Below, 10 T cell receptor beta chains from the same sample are listed, as sequenced in a study of blood T cell repertoires in COVID-19 (dated by TCRdb to the early 2020s). Receptors were amplified or captured by the immunoSEQ multiplex PCR assay. TCRdb re-hosts the immuneACCESS table, in-frame sequences only. Its copies lack some clones; in the studies checked, an unresolved V gene accounts for under half of them, and the cause for the rest is not known. Within this sample are roughly 190,000 clones, with around 82% of them counted one time only. The ten largest clones add up to around 5.5% of the sample. The sample was PBMCs or T cells enriched from blood (not recorded which). The receptor source for this set is a woman aged 60-70 years with acute COVID-19.

The gene calls are TRBV10-3 and TRBJ2-5; 16 nucleotides line up with TRBD2. V lost 8 bases and J lost 3; bases outside the gene matches: 6. Per the germline V gene, CDR1 is ENHRY and CDR2 is SYGVKD. CDR3 size: 16 residues. The CDR3 loop reads CAISPGLAGGKETQYF. CDR3 nucleotides: TGTGCCATCTCTCCGGGACTAGCGGGGGGGAAAGAGACCCAGTACTTC.

The chain recombines TRBV25-1 with TRBJ1-1; D remains unclear. V was cut by 6 bases and J by 8 bases, with 13 bases left in between. This CDR3 region has 12 residues. Germline V gene lookup returns CDR1 MGHDK and CDR2 SYGVNS. CDR3 nucleotides: TGTGCCAGCAGCGAAGCCGGGAGGGAAGCTTTCTTT. Amino acid sequence: CASSEAGREAFF.

The rearrangement joins TRBV7-9 to TRBJ2-5; possibly TRBD2 for D (6 bases). CDR1 and CDR2 (germline): SEHNR, FQNEAQ (reference sequence). Trimming pared 2 bases from V and 3 bases from J, leaving 19 bases between. The CDR3 consists of 17 residues. The CDR3 DNA reads TGTGCCAGCAGCTTATTGGGTCGCGCGGGACCGGAAGAGACCCAGTACTTC. As protein: CASSLLGRAGPEETQYF.

J is TRBJ1-3 and V is TRBV4-1; D not resolved. Between the trimmed V and J ends, which lost 2 bases and 4 bases, there was a span of 12 bases. CDR3 size: 15 residues. From germline, CDR1 is MGHRA and CDR2 YSYEKL. CDR3 in amino acids: CASSQPVSRGNTIYF. The DNA of the CDR3 is TGCGCCAGCAGCCAACCCGTGTCCAGGGGAAACACCATATATTTT.

J is TRBJ1-1 and V is TRBV28; the D gene is possibly TRBD1 (5 bases). Germline CDR1 MDHEN, CDR2 SYDVKM. The CDR3 runs to 16 residues. Trimming pared 6 bases from V and 4 bases from J, leaving 21 bases between. CDR3 region: CASSNAGYLVGTEAFF. Here the CDR3 DNA reads TGTGCCAGCAGCAATGCAGGGTATTTAGTAGGCACTGAAGCTTTCTTT. The entire variable domain, with the rest obtained from reference TRBV28 and TRBJ1-1, is as follows: DVKVTQSSRYLVKRTGEKVFLECVQDMDHENMFWYRQDPGLGLRLIYFSYDVKMKEKGDIPEGYSVSREKKERFSLILESASTNQTSMYLCASSNAGYLVGTEAFFGQGTRLTVV.

The gene calls are TRBV7-9 and TRBJ2-1; TRBD2 is a possible D gene (6 bases). Germline CDR1 is SEHNR and CDR2 is FQNEAQ (reference sequence). This CDR3 spans 17 amino acids. Trimming took 1 base from V and 0 from J, leaving 13 bases between them. CDR3 nucleotides: TGTGCCAGCAGCTTAGAGCGCGGGGCGTTCTCCTACAATGAGCAGTTCTTC. Its translation is CASSLERGAFSYNEQFF.

V gene TRBV6-6 combines with J gene TRBJ2-5, with no clear D. The CDR3 contains 13 residues. Trimming stripped 5 bases from V and 5 bases from J, with 12 bases between. The germline gives CDR1 MNHNY, CDR2 SVGAGI (reference sequence). CDR3 sequence reads: CASSTSESETQYF. CDR3 sequence (DNA): TGTGCCAGCAGTACGAGCGAAAGCGAGACCCAGTACTTC.

The gene calls are TRBV7-2 and TRBJ2-1, with 8 nucleotides matching TRBD2. Germline CDR1 is SGHTA and CDR2 is FQGNSA. J gave up 0 bases and V 5 bases, and 12 bases lay outside the gene matches. CDR3 length equals 18 residues. The CDR3 DNA sequence: TGTGCCAGCAGCCCGGGGGGGGACGCTGAAGGCTCCTACAATGAGCAGTTCTTC. Translation gives CASSPGGDAEGSYNEQFF.

This clone was seen more than once but under ten times. This chain joins TRBV5-8 and TRBJ2-5, with 11 bases that match TRBD1. CDR3 length: 15 amino acids. CDR1 and CDR2 (germline): SGHTS, YDEGEE. V was clipped by 4 bases and J by 1 base; unmatched bases: 3. CDR3 sequence reads: CASSAGTGGQETQYF. CDR3 nucleotides: TGTGCCAGCAGCGCCGGGACAGGGGGCCAAGAGACCCAGTACTTC.

This CDR3 reads CACSRGASTEAFF. CDR3 DNA: TGTGCCTGCTCTCGGGGAGCGTCCACTGAAGCTTTCTTT. This chain uses TRBV6-5 with TRBJ1-1; D call uncertain. The CDR3 contains 13 residues. The ends were cut back, 11 bases at V and 4 bases at J, with 17 bases in the middle. Per the germline V gene, CDR1 is MNHEY and CDR2 is SVGAGI.